Presented here are 20 T cell receptor beta chains from one specimen sequenced in a study of T cell clonality in common variable immunodeficiency. Clones were sequenced by immunoSEQ multiplex PCR, and TCRdb holds only the in-frame ones, with some missing. Observed are 50,000 to 60,000 clones, no singletons, with the top ten taking approximately 5.4%. Sequenced sample: peripheral blood mononuclear cells. These receptors were obtained from a person between 18 and 75 years old in good health.

This clone has a count of ten or more. With the read ending 3 residues before the CDR3 end, the germline J gene is used to fill in that end. V gene TRBV2 combines with J gene TRBJ2-2; D gene unclear. Per germline, CDR1 SNHLY and CDR2 FYNNEI. The CDR3 is 14 residues long. V lost 8 bases to trimming and J lost 1 base, with 11 bases between them. CDR3 bases read: TGTGCCAGCTCGTACCAGCGGAACACCGGGGAG. Translating it yields CASSYQRNTGE. The CDR3 in full is CASSYQRNTGELFF.

Within the sample, this clone is medium-sized (0.01 to 0.1%). The read falls 3 residues short of the CDR3 end, and the missing part is taken from the germline J gene. The chain couples TRBV4-2 to TRBJ2-1; 9 nucleotides line up with TRBD2. CDR1 and CDR2 from the germline V gene are LGHNA and YNFKEQ. The CDR3 covers 20 residues. Germline trimming cut 3 bases from V and 0 bases from J; bases unmatched to any gene: 15. The CDR3 loop reads CASSHPRLAEKESSYNEQFF. The CDR3 DNA, read in part, is TGTGCCAGCAGCCATCCTAGACTAGCGGAAAAGGAGAGCTCCTACAATGAG.

This clone occurred many times. Coverage ceases 3 residues before the CDR3 finishes, and the germline J gene fills in the end. The chain employs TRBV19 and TRBJ1-5, with D uncertain. This CDR3 region has 14 residues. Germline lookup yields CDR1 LNHDA and CDR2 SQIVND (reference sequence). V was cut by 4 bases and J by 3 bases, with 10 bases left in between. CDR3 DNA (partial): TGTGCCAGTAGTAGAAGGGCAGACAATCAGCCC. This sequence encodes CASSRRADNQP. The full CDR3 reads CASSRRADNQPQHF.

This clone was detected many times. The CDR3 is cut off 3 residues early in the read; its end comes from the germline J gene. The chain carries TRBV20-1 and TRBJ2-4; TRBD2 agrees at 14 bases. The CDR3 consists of 19 residues. The J segment lost 6 bases and the V segment lost 4 bases, leaving 17 bases of the junction unmatched. The germline CDR1 and CDR2 sequences are DFQATT and SNEGSKA (reference sequence). The covered CDR3 bases are TGCAGTGCTACATTCCTTTTGGGACTAGCGGGAGTAGTGGGAAACATT. Its protein product is CSATFLLGLAGVVGNI. The complete CDR3 reads CSATFLLGLAGVVGNIQYF.

There are many counts of this clone. The sequence runs out 3 residues before the end of the CDR3; the remainder is reconstructed from the germline J gene. The V call is TRBV2, the J call TRBJ2-2; D is perhaps TRBD2 (6 bases). Deletions cut 7 bases from V and 5 bases from J, with 14 bases between. Germline V gives CDR1 SNHLY, CDR2 FYNNEI. The CDR3 has 14 residues. The DNA read from the CDR3 is TGTGCCAGCACCGTATTTAGCGGTACCGGGGAG. Translation: CASTVFSGTGE. The CDR3 as a whole reads CASTVFSGTGELFF.

Points on this clone: The CDR3 goes on 3 residues after the read ends, and that part is filled in from the germline J gene. The V call is TRBV18, the J call TRBJ2-1; D gene uncertain. The CDR3 is 11 residues long. CDR1 and CDR2 (germline): KGHSH, LQKENI. The V and J ends lost 3 bases and 6 bases respectively, with 3 bases between them. CDR3 sequence: CASSPSNEQFF. Partial CDR3 DNA: TGTGCCAGCTCACCTAGCAATGAG.

This clone appeared many times. CDR3: CASSRPVGNEQFF. The sequenced CDR3 bases are TGTGCCAGCAGCCGCCCGGTAGGGAATGAG. The chain has TRBV14 and TRBJ2-1; D not resolved. The read ends 3 residues early relative to the CDR3; the germline J gene fills the gap. V dropped 4 bases and J dropped 7 bases, with 11 bases sitting between them. CDR1 is SGHDN and CDR2 is FVKESK in the germline V gene. The CDR3 sequence is 13 residues long.

This clone was seen ten or more times. Read sequence stops 3 residues before the CDR3 end, and the germline J gene provides the missing end. V gene TRBV2 combines with J gene TRBJ1-1; tentative D call: TRBD1 (6 bases). The CDR3 is 13 residues long. Per the germline V gene, CDR1 is SNHLY and CDR2 is FYNNEI. Deletions cut 8 bases from V and 1 base from J, with 11 bases between. CDR3 bases read: TGTGCCAGCCGTGGGGGGCCGAACACTGAA. Protein product: CASRGGPNTE. The entire CDR3 protein reads CASRGGPNTEAFF.

In this sample, this clone turned up many times. The read is 3 residues too short to cover the CDR3 end, so that end is filled in from the germline J gene. This sequence joins TRBV19 and TRBJ1-2; tentatively, D is TRBD1 (5 bases). The germline V gene encodes CDR1 LNHDA and CDR2 SQIVND (reference sequence). The CDR3 sequence is 16 residues long. V shed 3 bases and J shed 2 bases, with 16 bases lying between them. Partial CDR3 DNA: TGTGCCAGTAGTATCCCCACTTCATCAGGGAACTATGGC. As protein: CASSIPTSSGNYG. The whole CDR3 sequence is CASSIPTSSGNYGYTF.

This clone was seen ten or more times. The read terminates 3 residues before the CDR3 end, so the remaining end is supplied by the germline J gene. The chain is built from TRBV28 and TRBJ2-1; 8 bases agree with TRBD2. The CDR3 loop spans 17 amino acids. With V trimmed by 7 bases and J by 0 bases, 11 bases remained unmatched. CDR1 MDHEN and CDR2 SYDVKM come from the germline V gene. This chain's CDR3 is CASTSAGAVSSYNEQFF. Incomplete CDR3 DNA: TGTGCCAGCACCTCAGCGGGAGCCGTCAGCTCCTACAATGAG.

This clone was recorded at least ten times. Read sequence stops 3 residues before the CDR3 end, and the germline J gene provides the missing end. This chain connects TRBV7-9 to TRBJ1-2; D gene uncertain. The ends were cut back, 5 bases at V and 0 bases at J, with 7 bases in the middle. There are 13 residues in the CDR3. The germline CDR1 and CDR2 sequences are SEHNR and FQNEAQ (reference sequence). Incomplete CDR3 DNA: TGTGCCAGCAGCCCCACTTCTAACTATGGC. Amino acids: CASSPTSNYG. The whole CDR3 protein is CASSPTSNYGYTF.

This clone was seen at least ten times. The read finishes 3 residues shy of the CDR3 end, and the germline J gene is used to complete it. The chain links TRBV7-9 to TRBJ2-7; 10 positions agree with TRBD1. The CDR3 covers 14 residues. The ends lost 4 bases at V and 5 bases at J; junction bases unmatched: 5. Germline V gene sequence: CDR1 SEHNR, CDR2 FQNEAQ (reference sequence). Here the CDR3 reads CASSSRDRGHEQYF. The DNA read from the CDR3 is TGTGCCAGCAGCTCCCGGGACAGGGGCCACGAG.

This clone was found many times. The read gets to within 3 residues of the CDR3 end, and the germline J gene fills in the rest. The V gene is TRBV19, the J gene TRBJ1-6; D is possibly TRBD1 (6 bases). Germline V gene data show CDR1 as LNHDA and CDR2 as SQIVND (reference sequence). The length of the CDR3 is 15 residues. Deletions cut 4 bases from V and 5 bases from J, with 12 bases between. The CDR3 spells CASSTRQADNSPLHF. Incomplete CDR3 DNA: TGTGCCAGTAGTACCCGACAGGCGGATAATTCACCC.

This clone was counted many times. This chain's CDR3 is CASSRLLNQPQHF. The DNA read from the CDR3 is TGTGCCAGCAGTCGGTTACTCAATCAGCCC. V and J are TRBV28 and TRBJ1-5; no reliable D call. From the germline J gene comes the end of the CDR3, since the read stops 3 residues before it. Trimming pared 5 bases from V and 3 bases from J, leaving 8 bases between. Germline V CDR1 and CDR2: MDHEN, SYDVKM. The CDR3 is 13 amino acids. Combining the CDR3 with reference TRBV28 and TRBJ1-5 gives the whole variable domain DVKVTQSSRYLVKRTGEKVFLECVQDMDHENMFWYRQDPGLGLRLIYFSYDVKMKEKGDIPEGYSVSREKKERFSLILESASTNQTSMYLCASSRLLNQPQHFGDGTRLSIL.

As for this clone: The CDR3 end lies 3 residues beyond the end of the read and is filled in from the germline J gene. The chain joins TRBV11-3 to TRBJ2-5; TRBD1 matches at 11 bases. V was clipped by 3 bases and J by 4 bases; unmatched bases: 1. The CDR3 consists of 14 residues. CDR1 and CDR2 from the germline V gene are SGHNT and YENEEA. CDR3 DNA (partial): TGTGCCAGCAGCTTGGGACAGGGGGGAGAGACC. It codes for CASSLGQGGET. The whole CDR3 reads CASSLGQGGETQYF.

This clone was counted at least ten times. The read halts 3 residues ahead of the CDR3 end, with the missing end drawn from the germline J gene. The chain is built from TRBV20-1 and TRBJ2-5; D gene unclear. V gave up 6 bases and J gave up 1 base, with 15 bases separating them. The germline CDR1 and CDR2 sequences are DFQATT and SNEGSKA (reference sequence). The CDR3 is made up of 14 amino acids. The CDR3 reads CSALIPGRQETQYF. CDR3 bases read: TGCAGTGCACTAATACCTGGCCGCCAAGAGACC.

This clone was seen at least ten times. Coverage ceases 3 residues before the CDR3 finishes, and the germline J gene fills in the end. The chain uses TRBV7-6 and TRBJ2-3, with D unclear. The germline gives CDR1 SGHVS, CDR2 FNYEAQ. V lost 1 base and J lost 4, with 6 bases in between. This CDR3 is 13 amino acids long. CDR3 bases read: TGTGCCAGCAGCTTAGGAGCCGCAGATACG. Residues: CASSLGAADT. The whole CDR3 is CASSLGAADTQYF.

This clone was counted many times. Read sequence stops 3 residues before the CDR3 end, and the germline J gene provides the missing end. The chain is built from TRBV28 and TRBJ2-7; 12 bases line up with TRBD2. The germline V gene has CDR1 MDHEN and CDR2 SYDVKM. CDR3 size: 17 residues. Germline trimming cut 6 bases from V and 2 bases from J; bases unmatched to any gene: 11. The CDR3 DNA, read in part, is TGTGCCAGCAGCGCCTGGACTAGCGGGAATGCCCCCTACGAG. Translation: CASSAWTSGNAPYE. The entire CDR3 sequence reads CASSAWTSGNAPYEQYF.

This clone was detected ten times or more. The read falls 3 residues short of the CDR3 end, and the missing part is taken from the germline J gene. The rearrangement links TRBV29-1 to TRBJ1-1; D is undetermined. Per germline, CDR1 SQVTM and CDR2 ANQGSEA. CDR3 length: 10 residues. The germline V and J ends were trimmed by 7 bases and 0 bases, with 3 bases remaining between them. The sequenced CDR3 bases are TGCAGCGCCTTGAACACTGAA. It codes for CSALNTE. The full CDR3 protein is CSALNTEAFF.

Points on this clone: The read ends 3 residues early relative to the CDR3; the germline J gene fills the gap. Other DNA sequences in this sample translate to the same CDR3. The rearrangement uses TRBV7-9 and TRBJ1-2; no clear D. The CDR3 extends over 14 amino acids. Germline CDR1 is SEHNR and CDR2 is FQNEAQ (reference sequence). The DNA read from the CDR3 is TGTGCCAGCAGCGTAATAGCGGGAACAGATACA. Translating gives CASSVIAGTDT. The entire CDR3 protein reads CASSVIAGTDTYTF.